This section outlines one T cell receptor beta chain sequence together with its context. Its antigen is still unknown. No much larger clonotype is one base removed from it; base qualities were not supplied. Samples from volunteer blood donors who had recovered from COVID-19 were contributed by a second Seattle source. Each collaborating institution followed its own protocols to collect whole blood in K2EDTA tubes. For TCRbeta analysis, collaborators shipped samples in one of three forms: frozen whole blood, isolated PBMCs, or DNA extracted from either of those sample types. The sample originates from a study of blood T cell repertoires in COVID-19 (dated by TCRdb to 2020 to 2022). Turning to the overall study: Samples covering the acute and convalescent phases of COVID-19 were provided by collaborators in the United States, Italy and Spain. The prospective study material was composed of cDNA or gDNA derived from T cells, B-cell-depleted T cells, or PBMCs. Deeply sampled blood TCRbeta repertoires from subjects exposed to, actively infected with, or recovered from COVID-19 were included in the dataset. A freely available public database, intended as a resource for researchers studying the immune response to SARS-CoV-2, is where the repertoires were released. The samples were drawn from two sources: the first 160 participants of the ongoing ImmuneRACE study, and 1,200 or so subjects contributed by 6 global collaborators. The sample metadata nearly always contained a de-identified subject ID, COVID-19 status, age in years and sex. Where HLA class I and class II types were available, the types were taken from metadata supplied by the sample provider, not from assay-based typing.

TCRbeta CDR3 regions were amplified from genomic DNA by means of the immunoSEQ Assay, a bias-controlled multiplex PCR. As for the original processing: Nucleated cell counts per sample were estimated from amplification of reference gene primers within the assay. To quantify the absolute abundance of each unique TCRbeta CDR3 rearrangement, sequence reads were collapsed and filtered. Productive Simpson clonality was computed per sample as the square root of Simpson's diversity index over productive rearrangements. Held by TCRdb, this immuneACCESS table contains in-frame sequences only and omits some clones. Under half of the omission traces to an unresolved V gene where checked; the cause of the rest is unknown. V and J calls and clone size come straight from that table; D and trimming were deduced from the DNA. The sample has 250,000 to 350,000 clones on record, around 87% of them singletons. The ten largest account for around 8% of the sample.

What the research found in general, with its limitations: How much clinical and demographic metadata was included differed by source and by participant, and the metadata was provided uncurated.

The CDR3 goes from the cysteine to the phenylalanine over 12 residues. CDR3 DNA only is kept here, 36 bases in frame from base 1. The germline V gene specifies SGHTA as CDR1 and FQGNSA as CDR2. Ends trimmed: V by 8 bases, J by 7 bases; bases unmatched to a gene: 8. This TCR was sampled from a woman between 50 and 59 years old who had recovered from COVID-19. The chain links TRBV7-2 with TRBJ2-7, and 7 junctional nucleotides match TRBD1. What was sequenced was peripheral blood. The nucleotide sequence is TGTGCCAGCCAGGGGGTGGGATGGGAGCAGTACTTC. The translation is CASQGVGWEQYF.